Reported below is one T cell receptor beta chain. Antigen specificity is unknown. With a J-beta primer mix and a sample-barcoded 5' primer, a second PCR ran about 6 to 11 cycles. TCRdb re-called the 5' RACE reads with MiXCR, one entry per CDR3 protein. The sample yields 800,000 to 900,000 distinct CDR3 sequences, around 62% seen once. The sample is drawn from a study of blood T cells in healthy people across ages. Study outcomes and limitations: PBMC samples, being unsorted, prevented any conclusive comparison of naive and antigen-experienced cells.

Sequences were obtained from blood. This clonotype was obtained from a man in his thirties or forties in good health.

CDR3 nucleotides: TGTGCCAGCAGTATCCAGGGGGCGCGCGGTCAGCCCCAGCATTTT. The encoded protein is CASSIQGARGQPQHF. The genes are TRBV2 and TRBJ1-5; 8 bases fit TRBD1. V lost 5 bases and J lost 6; bases outside the gene matches: 9. Germline CDR1 is SNHLY and CDR2 is FYNNEI. There are 15 residues in the CDR3.